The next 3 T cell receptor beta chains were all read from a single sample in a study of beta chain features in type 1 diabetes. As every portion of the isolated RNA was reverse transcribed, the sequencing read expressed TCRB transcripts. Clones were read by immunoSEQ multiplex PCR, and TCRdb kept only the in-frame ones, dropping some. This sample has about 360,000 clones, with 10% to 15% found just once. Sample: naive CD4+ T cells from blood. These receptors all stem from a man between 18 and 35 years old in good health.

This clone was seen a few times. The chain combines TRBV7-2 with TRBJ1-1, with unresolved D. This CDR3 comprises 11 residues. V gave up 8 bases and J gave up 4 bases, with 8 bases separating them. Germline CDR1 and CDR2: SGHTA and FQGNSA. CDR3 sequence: CASSGFTEAFF. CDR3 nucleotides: TGTGCCAGCTCGGGGTTCACTGAAGCTTTCTTT.

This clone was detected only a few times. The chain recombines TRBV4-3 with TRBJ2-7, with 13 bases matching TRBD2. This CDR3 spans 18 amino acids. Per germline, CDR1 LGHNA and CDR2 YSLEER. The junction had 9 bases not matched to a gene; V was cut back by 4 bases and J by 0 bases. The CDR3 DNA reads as TGCGCCAGCAGCCGAGTAGAGGGACTAGCGGGGTTCTCCTACGAGCAGTACTTC. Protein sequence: CASSRVEGLAGFSYEQYF.

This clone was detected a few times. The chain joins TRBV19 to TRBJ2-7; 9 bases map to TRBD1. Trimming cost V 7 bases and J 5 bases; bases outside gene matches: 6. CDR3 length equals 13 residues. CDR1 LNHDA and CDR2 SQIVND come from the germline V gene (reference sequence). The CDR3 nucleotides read TGTGCCAGTACCCGGGACAGGGAGGACGAGCAGTACTTC. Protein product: CASTRDREDEQYF.